This TCR beta chain comes out of a study of T cells in Graves' hyperthyroidism and ophthalmopathy. This clonotype has just a few counts. Stability of Graves' hyperthyroidism was defined as absent ophthalmopathy progression within 18 months. The investigators amplified TCR beta CDR3 regions from RNA transcripts. TCR CDR3 underwent first-round RT-PCR with the HTBI primer set. TCRdb processed the multiplex PCR reads anew with MiXCR; each CDR3 protein has one entry. The sample has around 400,000 distinct CDR3 sequences; less than 15% are singletons. Trimming took 1 base from V and 4 from J; bases not matched to a gene: 11. Looked up from germline, CDR1 is SGHKS and CDR2 is YYEKEE (reference sequence). This CDR3 has 16 amino acids.

The sequenced sample consisted of blood. This rearrangement joins TRBV5-5 to TRBJ2-7, with TRBD1 matching 7 bases. The receptor was derived from a woman under 30 with Graves' hyperthyroidism. CDR3 loop: CASSLSQGVITYEQYF. CDR3 nucleotide sequence: TGTGCCAGCAGCTTGTCCCAGGGGGTAATCACATACGAGCAGTACTTC. The full variable domain, with the rest looked up from reference TRBV5-5 and TRBJ2-7, is DAGVTQSPTHLIKTRGQQVTLRCSPISGHKSVSWYQQVLGQGPQFIFQYYEKEERGRGNFPDRFSARQFPNYSSELNVNALLLGDSALYLCASSLSQGVITYEQYFGPGTRLTVT.